Listed here are 10 T cell receptor beta chains from one sample, sequenced in a study of shared clonotypes between healthy human individuals. Profiled with immunoSEQ multiplex PCR; TCRdb holds only in-frame clones, not every one. The sample gives hundreds of thousands of clones, approximately 95% of which show up once; about 0.11% is in the top ten. Naive CD8 isolation took CD45RO-negative cells positively selected for CCR7 and excluded terminally differentiated effector memory CD45RA+ cells. Sequencing was carried out using naive CD8+ T cells sorted from blood. Source of these receptors: a woman in her twenties or thirties in good health.

The J gene is TRBJ2-1, the V gene TRBV27; tentatively, D is TRBD1 or TRBD2 (6 bases each). Germline CDR1 is MNHEY and CDR2 is SMNVEV (reference sequence). CDR3 length: 14 residues. Trimming took off 5 bases at V and 5 bases at J, with 13 bases between the two ends. The CDR3: CASSVRGPNNEQFF. CDR3 coding DNA: TGTGCCAGCAGTGTTCGGGGGCCGAACAATGAGCAGTTCTTC.

The rearrangement joins TRBV7-9 to TRBJ2-7; the D call may be TRBD1 or TRBD2 (5 bases each). Per the germline V gene, CDR1 is SEHNR and CDR2 is FQNEAQ (reference sequence). CDR3 length equals 13 residues. The ends were cut back, 11 bases at V and 2 bases at J, with 16 bases in the middle. For the CDR3, the DNA is TGTGCCCTCTCCGGGGACCGAACCTACGAGCAGTACTTC. Translating it yields CALSGDRTYEQYF.

This clone showed up just once. V usage is TRBV5-4 and J usage is TRBJ1-2; a weak D match, TRBD1 (6 bases). The germline V gene encodes CDR1 SGHNT and CDR2 YYREEE (reference sequence). CDR3 length equals 17 residues. V gave up 0 bases and J gave up 7 bases, with 22 bases separating them. CDR3 sequence (DNA): TGTGCCAGCAGCTTGGTGGGGGCGGGCCTATCCGGTGGTGGCTACACCTTC. This codes for CASSLVGAGLSGGGYTF.

Remarks on this clone: Within the sample, other DNA sequences also encode this same CDR3. The chain combines TRBV27 with TRBJ2-7; no clear D gene. The germline gives CDR1 MNHEY, CDR2 SMNVEV (reference sequence). Trimming shortened V by 0 bases and J by 3 bases, and 6 bases separated the two germline ends. The CDR3 consists of 13 residues. Here the CDR3 reads CASSLSGLYEQYF. CDR3 sequence (DNA): TGTGCCAGCAGTTTATCGGGTCTCTACGAGCAGTACTTC.

This chain connects TRBV10-3 to TRBJ1-1; D gene ambiguous. Deletions cut 2 bases from V and 7 bases from J, with 5 bases between. This CDR3 has 11 amino acids. Looked up from germline, CDR1 is ENHRY and CDR2 is SYGVKD. This chain's CDR3 is CAISEEGEAFF. The CDR3 DNA reads as TGTGCCATCAGTGAGGAGGGTGAAGCTTTCTTT.

The chain joins TRBV7-9 to TRBJ2-5; possible D gene TRBD2, 5 bases. The J call may be faulty, since TRBJ2-7 better matches the DNA end. CDR1 and CDR2 (germline): SEHNR, FQNEAQ (reference sequence). There are 15 residues in the CDR3. The CDR3 loop reads CASSPDPGTYYEQYF. In DNA, the CDR3 is TGTGCCAGCAGCCCGGATCCGGGAACTTACTACGAGCAGTACTTC.

The chain couples TRBV7-6 to TRBJ2-7; 11 nucleotides match TRBD2. Germline trimming cut 4 bases from V and 7 bases from J; bases unmatched to any gene: 12. Germline CDR1 is SGHVS and CDR2 is FNYEAQ. CDR3 length equals 16 residues. The chain's CDR3 is CASSWGSGRAAGEQYF. The CDR3 coding sequence is TGTGCCAGCAGCTGGGGTAGCGGGAGGGCCGCGGGGGAGCAGTACTTC.

The chain has TRBV6-6 and TRBJ2-7; 9 nucleotides agree with TRBD2. Germline V gene data show CDR1 as MNHNY and CDR2 as SVGAGI (reference sequence). The CDR3 consists of 13 residues. J was trimmed by 5 bases and V by 3 bases; bases with no gene match: 2. In DNA, the CDR3 is TGTGCCAGCAGTTATGGACTAGCGCACGAGCAGTACTTC. Encoded protein: CASSYGLAHEQYF.

CDR3 in amino acids: CASREGHEQFF. CDR3 bases: TGTGCCAGCAGGGAGGGCCATGAGCAGTTCTTC. This chain joins TRBV6-6 and TRBJ2-1; a weak D match, TRBD2 (6 bases). V was pared by 6 bases and J by 8 bases, with 8 bases between. This CDR3 has 11 residues. Germline lookup yields CDR1 MNHNY and CDR2 SVGAGI (reference sequence).

This clone was seen only once. The chain has TRBV7-9 and TRBJ1-5; D is unresolved. CDR1 is SEHNR, CDR2 FQNEAQ, per germline (reference sequence). The CDR3 consists of 15 residues. The ends were cut back, 5 bases at V and 3 bases at J, with 14 bases in the middle. Written as DNA, the CDR3 is TGTGCCAGCAGCATTGATCTGGGTCCCAATCAGCCCCAGCATTTT. Amino acid sequence: CASSIDLGPNQPQHF.